What follows are 21 T cell receptor beta chains derived from one specimen sequenced in a study of blood T cell repertoires in COVID-19. Produced via immunoSEQ multiplex PCR; TCRdb's table is partial and in-frame only. The profile covers 150,000 or so clones, with 90% appearing a single time and about 18% taken by the ten largest. Sequencing was done on a sample of peripheral blood. The receptors come from a man aged 55 to 70 with active or convalescent COVID-19.

The chain is built from TRBV6-1 and TRBJ1-4; a weak D match, TRBD1 (5 bases). Trimming took 3 bases from V and 4 from J, leaving 12 bases between them. The CDR3 sequence is 15 residues long. Germline CDR1 and CDR2: MNHNS and SASEGT. CDR3 nucleotides: TGTGCCAGCAGTGAGCTTCGGGGGTATAATGAAAAACTGTTTTTT. Translating gives CASSELRGYNEKLFF.

This clone was seen just once. This sequence joins TRBV7-9 and TRBJ1-1; D is perhaps TRBD1 (6 bases). Trimming removed 5 bases from V and 7 bases from J, with 17 bases in between. CDR3 length: 14 amino acids. Germline V CDR1 and CDR2: SEHNR, FQNEAQ (reference sequence). This CDR3 reads CASSADSIPVEAFF. In DNA, the CDR3 is TGTGCCAGCAGCGCGGACAGCATTCCCGTTGAAGCTTTCTTT.

This chain connects TRBV4-1 to TRBJ2-7; unclear D gene. The CDR3 is 14 residues long. In germline, CDR1 is MGHRA, CDR2 YSYEKL. Trimming pared 1 base from V and 2 bases from J, leaving 9 bases between. CDR3 protein: CASSQALNPYEQYF. DNA of the CDR3: TGCGCCAGCAGCCAAGCCCTTAATCCCTACGAGCAGTACTTC.

This clone was recorded once. In DNA form, the CDR3 reads TGTGCCATCACCCCCGGCGGGGCCGAAGCTTTCTTT. It translates to CAITPGGAEAFF. The rearrangement uses TRBV10-3 and TRBJ1-1, with a possible D match to TRBD1 (5 bases). Germline assignment: CDR1 ENHRY and CDR2 SYGVKD. Trimming removed 7 bases at V and 8 bases at J, with 14 bases between. The CDR3 consists of 12 residues.

This chain uses TRBV2 with TRBJ1-5; 8 bases match TRBD1. Trimming took 6 bases from V and 2 from J; bases not matched to a gene: 6. The CDR3 has 15 residues. Germline loops: CDR1 SNHLY, CDR2 FYNNEI. The CDR3 protein is CASSGDRGRNQPQHF. The CDR3 DNA is TGTGCCAGCAGCGGTGACAGGGGACGCAATCAGCCCCAGCATTTT.

This clone was recorded once. The gene calls are TRBV11-2 and TRBJ1-2; 9 bases match TRBD1. CDR3 length: 17 amino acids. Germline lookup yields CDR1 SGHAT and CDR2 FQNNGV. Unmatched junction bases numbered 9, after V lost 4 bases and J lost 0 bases. This CDR3 is CASSSRTGELTNYGYTF. CDR3 sequence (DNA): TGTGCCAGCAGCTCCCGGACAGGGGAGTTGACTAACTATGGCTACACCTTC.

The chain uses TRBV6-5 and TRBJ1-6, with D maybe TRBD1 (5 bases). This CDR3 spans 14 amino acids. Germline CDR1 is MNHEY and CDR2 is SVGAGI. The V and J ends lost 5 bases and 8 bases respectively, with 13 bases between them. CDR3 in amino acids: CASSPQGGDSPLHF. The CDR3, as DNA: TGTGCCAGCAGTCCTCAGGGAGGAGATTCACCCCTCCACTTT.

For the CDR3, the DNA is TGTGCCAGCAGCTCAGGGGTTGTGAGCAATCAGCCCCAGCATTTT. Protein sequence: CASSSGVVSNQPQHF. The gene calls are TRBV5-8 and TRBJ1-5; maybe TRBD1 (6 bases). Germline CDR1 SGHTS, CDR2 YDEGEE. The CDR3 is 15 amino acids. V was clipped by 3 bases and J by 1 base, with 11 bases between them. Based on the CDR3 plus reference TRBV5-8 and TRBJ1-5, the full variable domain is EAGVTQSPTHLIKTRGQQATLRCSPISGHTSVYWYQQALGLGLQFLLWYDEGEERNRGNFPPRFSGRQFPNYSSELNVNALELEDSALYLCASSSGVVSNQPQHFGDGTRLSIL.

The V call is TRBV6-6, the J call TRBJ2-1; the match to TRBD1 covers 8 bases. Germline CDR1 is MNHNY and CDR2 is SVGAGI (reference sequence). The CDR3 covers 13 residues. Unmatched junction bases numbered 6, after V lost 1 base and J lost 13 bases. The CDR3, as DNA: TGTGCCAGCAGTTACTTAACCGGGACAGGACAGTTCTTC. Translation gives CASSYLTGTGQFF.

This clone appeared a few times. V and J are TRBV12-3 or TRBV12-4 and TRBJ1-1; D remains unclear. The V end was cut by 1 base, the J end by 7 bases, with 7 bases between. The CDR3 has 12 amino acids. The CDR3 DNA reads TGTGCCAGCAGTTTAGGAGGATTTGAAGCTTTCTTT. It specifies CASSLGGFEAFF.

This chain joins TRBV7-2 and TRBJ1-3, with D unresolved. CDR3 length: 11 amino acids. The ends were cut back, 5 bases at V and 7 bases at J, with 6 bases in the middle. Germline assignment: CDR1 SGHTA and CDR2 FQGNSA. The CDR3: CASSLLNTIYF. The CDR3 bases are TGTGCCAGCAGCCTCCTTAACACCATATATTTT.

The sample holds a few counts of this clone. The rearrangement joins TRBV7-2 to TRBJ1-1; TRBD1 might be the D (5 bases). The CDR3 length is 14 residues. V dropped 5 bases and J dropped 5 bases, with 15 bases sitting between them. The germline CDR1 and CDR2 sequences are SGHTA and FQGNSA. CDR3 sequence (DNA): TGTGCCAGCAGCCCGCGGGCGGGGGGGACTGAAGCTTTCTTT. Amino acids: CASSPRAGGTEAFF.

V usage is TRBV3-1 (or the pseudogene TRBV3-2) and J usage is TRBJ1-2; tentatively, D is TRBD1 (6 bases). The germline CDR1 and CDR2 sequences are LGHDT and YNNKEL (reference sequence). Trimming stripped 3 bases from V and 3 bases from J, with 14 bases between. CDR3 length: 15 residues. The DNA for the CDR3 is TGTGCCAGCAGCCACGGAGGGGGGGCGGACTATGGCTACACCTTC. Its translation: CASSHGGGADYGYTF.

This chain links TRBV6-4 with TRBJ2-2, with D possibly matching TRBD1 (6 bases). CDR1 and CDR2 (germline): MRHNA, SNTAGT. CDR3 size: 15 residues. Trimming shortened V by 3 bases and J by 1 base, and 9 bases separated the two germline ends. The CDR3 bases are TGTGCCAGCAGTGAACAGGGAATGAACACCGGGGAGCTGTTTTTT. Translating it yields CASSEQGMNTGELFF.

This clone was counted a single time. The V gene is TRBV11-3, the J gene TRBJ2-1; perhaps TRBD2 as D (5 bases). This CDR3 spans 15 amino acids. Trimming took 2 bases from V and 3 from J, leaving 11 bases between them. Germline values: CDR1 SGHNT, CDR2 YENEEA. The CDR3 reads CASSLSGSFYNEQFF. In nucleotides, the CDR3 is TGTGCCAGCAGCTTATCGGGGAGCTTCTACAATGAGCAGTTCTTC. Full variable domain (missing parts from reference TRBV11-3 and TRBJ2-1): EAGVVQSPRYKIIEKKQPVAFWCNPISGHNTLYWYLQNLGQGPELLIRYENEEAVDDSQLPKDRFSAERLKGVDSTLKIQPAELGDSAVYLCASSLSGSFYNEQFFGPGTRLTVL.

The chain uses TRBV5-1 and TRBJ1-1; 12 bases fit TRBD1. Germline V gene sequence: CDR1 SGHRS, CDR2 YFSETQ. Trimming cost V 3 bases and J 4 bases; bases outside gene matches: 4. The CDR3 is made up of 15 amino acids. In nucleotides, the CDR3 is TGCGCCAGCAGCTGGGGGGACAGGGGGCTCACTGAAGCTTTCTTT. Translated, it gives CASSWGDRGLTEAFF.

V gene TRBV4-1 combines with J gene TRBJ1-1; a possible D gene is TRBD1 (6 bases). This CDR3 is built from 15 residues. The V gene's germline CDR1 is MGHRA and CDR2 YSYEKL. Deletions cut 1 base from V and 11 bases from J, with 20 bases between. The CDR3 protein is CASSQGWDTTNGAFF. Here the CDR3 DNA reads TGCGCCAGCAGCCAAGGCTGGGACACCACAAATGGCGCTTTCTTT.

V is TRBV7-9 and J is TRBJ2-1; 14 bases are shared with TRBD2. Germline V CDR1 and CDR2: SEHNR, FQNEAQ (reference sequence). Losses at the gene ends were 4 bases for V and 6 bases for J; bases not matched to a gene: 2. The CDR3 totals 15 residues. The DNA for the CDR3 is TGTGCCAGCAGCTCGACTAGCGGGAGGGCCAATGAGCAGTTCTTC. Amino acid sequence: CASSSTSGRANEQFF.

This clone was detected only once. The rearrangement links TRBV5-5 to TRBJ2-3; 10 nucleotides line up with TRBD2. The CDR3 has 15 residues. V trimming: 5 bases; J trimming: 2 bases; junction bases outside the gene matches: 5. Germline CDR1 reads SGHKS; CDR2 reads YYEKEE (reference sequence). This chain's CDR3 is CASRVAGGITDTQYF. In nucleotides, the CDR3 is TGTGCCAGCAGAGTAGCGGGGGGAATCACAGATACGCAGTATTTT.

The chain combines TRBV30 with TRBJ2-2; possibly TRBD1 for D (5 bases). Between the trimmed V and J ends, which lost 1 base and 4 bases, there was a span of 10 bases. The CDR3 spans 14 residues. Germline CDR1 is GTSNPN and CDR2 is SVGIG (reference sequence). The DNA for the CDR3 is TGTGCCTGGAGTGCAGGGCTAGGCACCGGGGAGCTGTTTTTT. Amino acids: CAWSAGLGTGELFF.

This rearrangement joins TRBV6-5 to TRBJ1-2, with 10 bases that match TRBD1. The CDR3 spans 15 residues. Germline trimming cut 1 base from V and 2 bases from J; bases unmatched to any gene: 1. The germline gives CDR1 MNHEY, CDR2 SVGAGI. DNA for the CDR3: TGTGCCAGCAGTTACTGGACAGGGGGAAACTATGGCTACACCTTC. Protein sequence: CASSYWTGGNYGYTF.